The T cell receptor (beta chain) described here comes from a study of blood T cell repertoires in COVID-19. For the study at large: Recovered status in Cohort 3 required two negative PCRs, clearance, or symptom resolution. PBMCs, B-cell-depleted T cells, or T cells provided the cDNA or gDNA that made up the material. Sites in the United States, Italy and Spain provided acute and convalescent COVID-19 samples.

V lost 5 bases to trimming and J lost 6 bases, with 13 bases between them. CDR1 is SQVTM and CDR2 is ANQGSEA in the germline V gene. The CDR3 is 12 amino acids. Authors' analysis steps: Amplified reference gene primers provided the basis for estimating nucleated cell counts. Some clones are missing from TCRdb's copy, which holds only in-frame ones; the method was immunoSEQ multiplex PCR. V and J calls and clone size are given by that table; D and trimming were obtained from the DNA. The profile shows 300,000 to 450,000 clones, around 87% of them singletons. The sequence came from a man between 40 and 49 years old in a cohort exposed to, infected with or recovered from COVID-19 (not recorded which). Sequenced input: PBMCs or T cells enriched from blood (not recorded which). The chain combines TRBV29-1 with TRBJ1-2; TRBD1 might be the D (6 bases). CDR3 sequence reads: CSVLTGSDGYTF. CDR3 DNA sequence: TGCAGCGTTCTGACAGGTTCTGATGGCTACACCTTC.